The text below deals with one T cell receptor beta chain. Its antigen is currently unknown. At one of its ends the junction is not consistent with the germline gene, which may arise from a read error. The data were obtained in a study of blood T cells in healthy people across ages. General study points: It was held that the diversity estimates obtained from one million T cells were underestimates.

PCR was performed a second time for roughly 7 to 11 cycles using a sample-barcoded 5' primer and a J-beta primer mix. TCRdb reprocessed the 5' RACE reads with MiXCR, giving one entry per CDR3 protein. Altogether roughly 1,700,000 distinct CDR3 sequences are present, about 30% being singletons, with the ten largest covering about 8%. CDR1 and CDR2 from the germline V gene are SGHTA and FQGNSA. The CDR3 runs to 15 residues. V is TRBV7-2 and J is TRBJ2-1, with 7 bases fitting TRBD2. What was sequenced was blood. This receptor was identified in a woman aged 25 to 45 in good health. CDR3 bases: TGTGCCAGCAGCTTCTCTCCGGGACTACACAATCAGCAGTTCTTC. Its translation: CASSFSPGLHNQQFF.